This TCR delta chain is drawn from a study of γδ T cells in repeated Plasmodium falciparum infection. Findings of the study overall: Vgamma9/Vdelta2+ repertoires stayed stably polyclonal over time and infection.

TCRdb made new clone calls on the multiplex PCR reads using CATT. The repertoire consists of under 50,000 delta-chain clones, with 1.6% occurring once and the leading ten covering about 8.6%. This CDR3 spans 19 amino acids. Per germline, CDR1 TSWWSYY and CDR2 QGS. This clone has more than one count but fewer than ten. As yet, its antigen is unknown. TCRdb attributes to this sequence the protein of a much larger clone, which differs from the DNA translation at residue 17; a read error is likely, and the protein displayed is translated from the DNA. Flow sorting of PBMC yielded separate Vgamma9/Vdelta2+ and Vdelta2-negative gammadelta T cell populations for bulk repertoire analysis.

This sequence was found in a pool of human donors (malaria-infected and uninfected, not separated). Sequenced input: gamma-delta T cells from blood. The rearrangement uses TRDV1 and TRDJ1, with D maybe TRDD3 (5 bases). CDR3 nucleotides: TGTGCTCTTGGGGAAGTGAATTTCTACCCCGGGATTCTGACCGATAAACCCATCTTT. Translated, it gives CALGEVNFYPGILTDKPIF.